These 9 T cell receptor beta chains were sequenced from one sample in a study of early T cells in non-severe SARS-CoV-2 infection. TCRdb analysed the 5' RACE reads with MiXCR anew, one entry per CDR3 protein. The table has about 39,000 distinct CDR3 sequences, 5.5% to 7% seen once. The sample in question was whole blood, obtained at baseline. These receptors came from an adult who was a healthcare worker with PCR-confirmed SARS-CoV-2 infection or an uninfected control (not recorded which).

This clonotype was counted between two and nine times. The rearrangement joins TRBV7-9 to TRBJ2-7; D perhaps matches TRBD1 (5 bases). The V end was cut by 5 bases, the J end by 4 bases, with 9 bases between. Germline V lookup: CDR1 SEHNR, CDR2 FQNEAQ (reference sequence). The CDR3 spans 12 residues. The CDR3: CASSPTVYEQYF. Here the CDR3 DNA reads TGTGCCAGCAGCCCGACAGTTTACGAGCAGTACTTC.

This clonotype has a count of ten or more. The chain is built from TRBV29-1 and TRBJ1-1; TRBD1 is a possible D gene (5 bases). This CDR3 region has 13 residues. Germline-derived CDR1 and CDR2 are SQVTM and ANQGSEA. Trimming took off 1 base at V and 1 base at J, with 7 bases between the two ends. The CDR3: CSVEADKNTEAFF. In DNA form, the CDR3 reads TGCAGCGTTGAAGCGGACAAGAACACTGAAGCTTTCTTT.

This clonotype was detected ten times or more. This chain links TRBV6-2 or TRBV6-3 with TRBJ2-5; D ambiguous. The CDR3 has 13 amino acids. Germline loops: CDR1 MNHEY, CDR2 SVGEGT. Trimming stripped 2 bases from V and 2 bases from J, with 6 bases between. The CDR3 DNA reads as TGTGCCAGCAGTTACGGACGGCAAGAGACCCAGTACTTC. This translates into CASSYGRQETQYF.

This clonotype was recorded many times. This rearrangement joins TRBV7-2 to TRBJ2-7, with 8 bases aligning to TRBD1. CDR1 and CDR2 (germline): SGHTA, FQGNSA. The V segment lost 7 bases and the J segment 4 bases; nucleotides outside the gene matches: 9. CDR3 length equals 14 residues. CDR3 nucleotide sequence: TGTGCCAGCACCTTCGGGACAGGAATTTACGAGCAGTACTTC. This encodes CASTFGTGIYEQYF.

This clonotype was counted many times. The gene calls are TRBV20-1 and TRBJ2-1, with D possibly called TRBD1 or TRBD2 (5 bases each). This CDR3 contains 13 residues. Trimming removed 4 bases from V and 8 bases from J, with 15 bases in between. Germline-derived CDR1 and CDR2 are DFQATT and SNEGSKA (reference sequence). The CDR3 reads CSATHLRGDEQFF. The CDR3 bases are TGCAGTGCTACACACCTTAGAGGGGATGAGCAGTTCTTC.

This clonotype was found many times. This chain joins TRBV7-2 and TRBJ1-2; 8 bases fit TRBD1. The junction had 4 bases not matched to a gene; V was cut back by 6 bases and J by 4 bases. From germline, CDR1 is SGHTA and CDR2 FQGNSA. The CDR3 extends over 13 amino acids. CDR3 nucleotide sequence: TGTGCCAGCAGGTTGGGACAGGCCTATGGCTACACCTTC. Its protein is CASRLGQAYGYTF.

This clonotype was detected many times. The chain uses TRBV29-1 and TRBJ1-2, with D perhaps matching TRBD1 (6 bases). V lost 5 bases and J 0 bases, leaving 10 bases between the germline ends. Looked up from germline, CDR1 is SQVTM and CDR2 is ANQGSEA. The CDR3 has 13 residues. The DNA for the CDR3 is TGCAGCGTTCGACAGGATTCTAACTATGGCTACACCTTC. Encoded protein: CSVRQDSNYGYTF.

In its sample, this clonotype is medium-sized. This chain uses TRBV7-9 with TRBJ1-2, with 8 bases lining up with TRBD1. Unmatched junction bases numbered 12, after V lost 7 bases and J lost 2 bases. Per the germline V gene, CDR1 is SEHNR and CDR2 is FQNEAQ (reference sequence). The CDR3 is 16 amino acids. The CDR3 region is CASTGPLGQGNYGYTF. The CDR3 DNA is TGTGCCAGCACTGGCCCCCTTGGACAGGGAAACTATGGCTACACCTTC.

V is TRBV29-1 and J is TRBJ1-4; D is unresolved. Between the trimmed V and J ends, which lost 2 bases and 5 bases, there was a span of 9 bases. This CDR3 has 13 amino acids. Germline CDR1 reads SQVTM; CDR2 reads ANQGSEA. This CDR3 is CSVEISGNEKLFF. CDR3 bases: TGCAGCGTTGAAATTTCCGGAAATGAAAAACTGTTTTTT.